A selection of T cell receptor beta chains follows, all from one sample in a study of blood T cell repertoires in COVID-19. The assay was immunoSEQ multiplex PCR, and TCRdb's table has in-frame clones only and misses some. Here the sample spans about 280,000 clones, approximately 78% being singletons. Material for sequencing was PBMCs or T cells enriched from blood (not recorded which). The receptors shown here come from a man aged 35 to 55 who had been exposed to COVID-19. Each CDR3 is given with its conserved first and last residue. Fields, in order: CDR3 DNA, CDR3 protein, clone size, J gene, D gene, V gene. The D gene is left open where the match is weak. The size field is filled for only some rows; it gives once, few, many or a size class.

TGTGCCAGTAGTATACAGGGGGACTATGGCTACACCTTC	CASSIQGDYGYTF	-	TRBJ1-2	TRBD1	TRBV19
TGTGCCAGCAGCTTGGCTGGACAGCCGGACCTACGCCAAACAATTAACCAAGAGACCCAGTACTTC	CASSLAGQPDLRQTINQETQYF	-	TRBJ2-5	-	TRBV13
TGCGCCAGCAGCTCCACAGGGAACTCTGGAAACACCATATATTTT	CASSSTGNSGNTIYF	-	TRBJ1-3	-	TRBV5-1
TGTGCCAGCAGTTTAGGGGGCCTCTGGGGGTCACCCCTCCACTTT	CASSLGGLWGSPLHF	-	TRBJ1-6	-	TRBV28
TGCGCCAGCAGCTTGGGCAGCCGACAGGGCGCGGCTTTCTTT	CASSLGSRQGAAFF	few	TRBJ1-1	TRBD1	TRBV5-1
TGTGCCAGCAGCTATGGTAGGAGCTCTGGAAACACCATATATTTT	CASSYGRSSGNTIYF	-	TRBJ1-3	-	TRBV7-9
TGTGCCACCAGTGACCCCACCAGGGGGCGCGGGGAGACCCAGTACTTC	CATSDPTRGRGETQYF	once	TRBJ2-5	TRBD1	TRBV24-1
TGTGCCAGCAGCTTAGTCGTGGGAGCACTCAATGAGCAGTTCTTC	CASSLVVGALNEQFF	once	TRBJ2-1	-	TRBV7-2
TGTGCTAGCCTCCAGTTCATCCAGGGCGAGCAGTACTTC	CASLQFIQGEQYF	-	TRBJ2-7	-	TRBV12-5
TGTGCCAGCAGTCCGTTCCGACAGGGTGGAAACACCATATATTTT	CASSPFRQGGNTIYF	-	TRBJ1-3	TRBD1	TRBV2
TGTGCCAGCAGCGCTAGCGGGAGGGCCGGGGGAGATACGCAGTATTTT	CASSASGRAGGDTQYF	-	TRBJ2-3	TRBD2	TRBV9
TGTGCCAGCAGCCCTCCGAAGCGGGAGGGAATGGATACGCAGTATTTT	CASSPPKREGMDTQYF	few	TRBJ2-3	TRBD2	TRBV3-1/TRBV3-2
TGCGCCAGCAGCTGGACAGGGGGTGGCGAAAAACTGTTTTTT	CASSWTGGGEKLFF	-	TRBJ1-4	TRBD1	TRBV5-1
TGTGCCAGCAGCTTAGTTGCGGGGATGCCCTCCTACGAGCAGTACTTC	CASSLVAGMPSYEQYF	-	TRBJ2-7	-	TRBV7-2
TGTGCCTGGGGTCGGCTAGCGGGAGCAGAGCAGTACTTC	CAWGRLAGAEQYF	-	TRBJ2-7	TRBD2	TRBV30
TGTGCCAGCAGCCCCGGACAGTTTAGCAATCAGCCCCAGCATTTT	CASSPGQFSNQPQHF	once	TRBJ1-5	-	TRBV7-9
TGTGCCAGTAGTACCCTCCCGGGGGGGGCCAGCGAGCAGTACTTC	CASSTLPGGASEQYF	-	TRBJ2-7	TRBD2	TRBV19
TGTGCCAGCAGCCGAGGACAGACGACCAATCAGCCCCAGCATTTT	CASSRGQTTNQPQHF	-	TRBJ1-5	-	TRBV7-9
TGTGCCTGGAGTGTACGGCGGGAGGACGGGGAGCTGTTTTTT	CAWSVRREDGELFF	-	TRBJ2-2	TRBD2	TRBV30
TGTGCCAGCAGTGGCCTAGCCTACACAGATACGCAGTATTTT	CASSGLAYTDTQYF	-	TRBJ2-3	-	TRBV25-1
TGTGCCAGCTCACCGCGGACTCGCCACTCAACGAACACCGGGGAGCTGTTTTTT	CASSPRTRHSTNTGELFF	-	TRBJ2-2	-	TRBV18
TGCAGCGTTGCATCCGGACAGGGTTCCTACAATGAGCAGTTCTTC	CSVASGQGSYNEQFF	-	TRBJ2-1	TRBD1	TRBV29-1
TGTGCCAGCAGCTTTTTCGTCCGGGAGGACGGAGATACGCAGTATTTT	CASSFFVREDGDTQYF	-	TRBJ2-3	TRBD2	TRBV5-6
TGTGCCAGTAGTATAGGTTGGGGAGGGTACAATGAGCAGTTCTTC	CASSIGWGGYNEQFF	-	TRBJ2-1	TRBD2	TRBV19
TGTGCCACCAGCAGAGAGCCTAGGGGGGGGCGGGAGCTGTTTTTT	CATSREPRGGRELFF	-	TRBJ2-2	-	TRBV15
TGTGCCAGCAGCCGATCGACAGGCGCGAACACCGGGGAGCTGTTTTTT	CASSRSTGANTGELFF	-	TRBJ2-2	-	TRBV7-9
TGCAGCGTTATAAAACCGGGACTAGCGGGAGACGTCTACGAGCAGTACTTC	CSVIKPGLAGDVYEQYF	-	TRBJ2-7	TRBD2	TRBV29-1
TGTGCCAGCACCGACAGGGGGTTTAGGATGCTGTTTTTT	CASTDRGFRMLFF	-	TRBJ1-4	TRBD1	TRBV7-9
TGTGCCAGCAGCCCCTACTCTGGAAACACCATATATTTT	CASSPYSGNTIYF	-	TRBJ1-3	-	TRBV7-9
TGTGCCATCAGTGTTGGGACTAGCGGATACGAGCAGTACTTC	CAISVGTSGYEQYF	-	TRBJ2-7	TRBD2	TRBV10-3
TGCGCCAGCAGCTTGGGAGGGGGAAAGAACACTGAAGCTTTCTTT	CASSLGGGKNTEAFF	-	TRBJ1-1	-	TRBV5-1
TGTGCCAGTCGGGACAGCTCAGATAATTCACCCCTCCACTTT	CASRDSSDNSPLHF	-	TRBJ1-6	TRBD1	TRBV6-5
TGTGCCAGCAGTGACCCGGGACTGGACACCATATATTTT	CASSDPGLDTIYF	-	TRBJ1-3	-	TRBV6-4
TGTGCCAGCAGCGCTAGAGAGTTGGCCTACTCCTACAATGAGCAGTTCTTC	CASSARELAYSYNEQFF	-	TRBJ2-1	-	TRBV9
TGTGCCACCTGGGGACAGACTAACACTGAAGCTTTCTTT	CATWGQTNTEAFF	-	TRBJ1-1	TRBD1	TRBV19
TGCGCCAGCAGCCCCCTAAACCGGGGGTCCACAATTAATGAAAAACTGTTTTTT	CASSPLNRGSTINEKLFF	-	TRBJ1-4	-	TRBV4-1
TGTGCCAGCAGTCTCCAACAGAGCAATCAGCCCCAGCATTTT	CASSLQQSNQPQHF	-	TRBJ1-5	-	TRBV2